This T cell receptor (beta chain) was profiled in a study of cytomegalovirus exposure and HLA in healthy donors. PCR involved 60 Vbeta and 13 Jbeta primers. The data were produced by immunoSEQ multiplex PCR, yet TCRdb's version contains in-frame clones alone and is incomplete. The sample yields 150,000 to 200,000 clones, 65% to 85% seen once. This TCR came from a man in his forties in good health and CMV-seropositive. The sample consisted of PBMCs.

The CDR3 here is CASSTGLAGVSLFF. In nucleotides, the CDR3 is TGTGCCAGCAGTACGGGACTAGCGGGAGTCTCGCTGTTTTTT. This chain joins TRBV6-6 and TRBJ2-2; 14 bases agree with TRBD2. The CDR3 is 14 amino acids. J was trimmed by 13 bases and V by 5 bases; bases with no gene match: 6. Looked up from germline, CDR1 is MNHNY and CDR2 is SVGAGI (reference sequence).